This T cell receptor beta chain came from a study of shared clonotypes between healthy human individuals. Study-level results: Depth of sequencing was expected to influence donor clonotype sharing. In general, naive subsets displayed greater estimated richness than memory subsets did. Sorted-subset sequencing, rarefaction showed, was incomplete despite large depth.

Germline V CDR1 and CDR2: SNHLY, FYNNEI. This CDR3 is 12 amino acids long. V was trimmed by 11 bases and J by 4 bases, leaving 15 bases between them. Produced via immunoSEQ multiplex PCR; TCRdb's table is partial and in-frame only. The sample records 2 million to 2.5 million clones, approximately 96% being singletons. Concerning this clone: The antigen is not known.

The sequence was collected from a man younger than 35 in good health. Sequencing was carried out using naive CD4+ T cells sorted from blood. Subset given: CD45RA+ positively selected. The chain carries TRBV2 and TRBJ2-7; the D is unclear. The CDR3: CAGRQMSYEQYF. CDR3 nucleotide sequence: TGTGCCGGTCGACAAATGAGTTACGAGCAGTACTTC.